In its sample, the clone carrying this T cell receptor beta chain was seen many times. No antigen is known for it. To make TCR beta libraries, researchers used iRepertoire HTBI primers and Arm-PCR of CDR3 regions. One entry per CDR3 protein results from TCRdb running MiXCR on the multiplex PCR reads. This table holds around 400,000 distinct CDR3 sequences, roughly 15% found once. This sample was included in a study of regulatory T cells in long-lasting Graves disease. Study-wide context: Graves' patients (newly diagnosed) had been on antithyroid drugs under 3 months. Overall study findings and caveats: Persistent patients had a count of shared public clonotypes (approximately 2,700) that exceeded that of new patients (about 870).

Time point in this sample: newly diagnosed GD, antithyroid drugs for less than 3 months. Researchers made the TCR library from RNA that was extracted from PBMCs. Germline CDR1 is ENHRY and CDR2 is SYGVKD. The length of the CDR3 is 15 residues. J was trimmed by 3 bases and V by 3 bases; bases with no gene match: 7. This sample also belongs to another study, concerning T cells in Graves' hyperthyroidism and ophthalmopathy. According to that study: The HTBI set primed first-round TCR CDR3 RT-PCR.

This clonotype was obtained from a woman aged 40 to 50 with Graves disease. The chain carries TRBV10-3 and TRBJ2-7; 8 bases fit TRBD2. The specimen comprised peripheral blood mononuclear cells (PBMCs), sampled at new diagnosis, from a patient treated with antithyroid drugs. The CDR3 sequence is CAISDGTRGNYEQYF. In DNA, the CDR3 is TGTGCCATCAGTGATGGGACTAGGGGAAACTACGAGCAGTACTTC.